This T cell receptor beta chain was sequenced for a study of vaccination and CD4 T cells after COVID-19. Overall study: Collection of post-vaccine samples followed dose two by a median about 72 days, spanning a range of 14 to 241. For control cultures, the treatment was a CEFX pool, an HIV-1 Nef pool, or no peptide. Study-level results: SARS-CoV-2-reactive clonotype medians increased from approximately 21 to 40, not significantly.

Sample treatment: approximately 11-day PBMC culture with coronavirus spike peptide pools or control peptides (ViraFEST assay). As for this clonotype: The antigen is not known.

The CDR3 is 14 residues long. In germline, CDR1 is MNHNS, CDR2 SASEGT. V shed 6 bases and J 1 base; nucleotides not matched to a gene: 3. Sequencing of cultured CD4+ T cell DNA used the Oncomine TCR Beta short-read assay. TCRdb fed the PCR reads into MiXCR, producing one record per CDR3 protein. This table holds about 5,000 distinct CDR3 sequences, 45% to 70% found once. Sample: CD4+ T cells from blood, cultured in vitro. The TCR originated in a human donor who had recovered from COVID-19. This chain uses TRBV6-1 with TRBJ2-7; 10 nucleotides match TRBD1. Here the CDR3 reads CASRGTGVSYEQYF. In DNA, the CDR3 is TGTGCCAGCAGAGGGACAGGGGTGTCCTACGAGCAGTACTTC.